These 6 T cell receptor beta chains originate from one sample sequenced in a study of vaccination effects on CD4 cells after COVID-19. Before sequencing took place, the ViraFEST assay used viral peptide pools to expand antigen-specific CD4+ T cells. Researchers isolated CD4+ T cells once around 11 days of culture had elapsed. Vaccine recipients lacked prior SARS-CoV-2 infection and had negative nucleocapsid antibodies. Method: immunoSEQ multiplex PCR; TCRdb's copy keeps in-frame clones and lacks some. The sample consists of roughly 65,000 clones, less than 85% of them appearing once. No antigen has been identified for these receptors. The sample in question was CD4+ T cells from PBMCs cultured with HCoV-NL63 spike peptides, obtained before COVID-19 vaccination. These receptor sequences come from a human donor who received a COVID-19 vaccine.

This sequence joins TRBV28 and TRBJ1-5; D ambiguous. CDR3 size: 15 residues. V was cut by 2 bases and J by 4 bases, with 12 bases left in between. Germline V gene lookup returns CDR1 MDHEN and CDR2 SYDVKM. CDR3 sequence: CASSLGGFRNQPQHF. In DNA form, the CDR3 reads TGTGCCAGCAGTTTAGGAGGGTTCAGGAATCAGCCCCAGCATTTT.

CDR3: CATSLGTVNQPQHF. The CDR3 coding sequence is TGTGCCACCAGTCTCGGGACAGTAAATCAGCCCCAGCATTTT. This chain uses TRBV24-1 with TRBJ1-5; 7 bases agree with TRBD1. J was trimmed by 4 bases and V by 6 bases; bases with no gene match: 5. There are 14 residues in the CDR3. Germline V lookup: CDR1 KGHDR, CDR2 SFDVKD.

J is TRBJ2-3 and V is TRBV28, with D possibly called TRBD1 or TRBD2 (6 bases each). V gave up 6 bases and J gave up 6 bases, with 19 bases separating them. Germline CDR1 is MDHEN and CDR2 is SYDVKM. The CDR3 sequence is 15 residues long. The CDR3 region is CASRLGGQVGDTQYF. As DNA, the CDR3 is TGTGCCAGCAGACTGGGGGGCCAAGTAGGGGATACGCAGTATTTT. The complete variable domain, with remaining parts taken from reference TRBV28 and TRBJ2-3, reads DVKVTQSSRYLVKRTGEKVFLECVQDMDHENMFWYRQDPGLGLRLIYFSYDVKMKEKGDIPEGYSVSREKKERFSLILESASTNQTSMYLCASRLGGQVGDTQYFGPGTRLTVL.

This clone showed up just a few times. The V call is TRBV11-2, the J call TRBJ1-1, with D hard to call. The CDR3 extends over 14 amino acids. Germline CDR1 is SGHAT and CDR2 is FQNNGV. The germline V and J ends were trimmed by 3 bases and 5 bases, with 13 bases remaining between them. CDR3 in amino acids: CASSLFGRETEAFF. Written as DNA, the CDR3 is TGTGCCAGCAGCTTGTTTGGGCGGGAGACTGAAGCTTTCTTT.

The CDR3 bases are TGTGCCAGCAGTCGACTAGTTTTAAGTGAGCAGTTCTTC. Translating it yields CASSRLVLSEQFF. The chain uses TRBV6-6 and TRBJ2-1; a possible D gene is TRBD2 (6 bases). Germline loops: CDR1 MNHNY, CDR2 SVGAGI (reference sequence). This CDR3 contains 13 residues. The V and J ends lost 5 bases and 9 bases respectively, with 14 bases between them.

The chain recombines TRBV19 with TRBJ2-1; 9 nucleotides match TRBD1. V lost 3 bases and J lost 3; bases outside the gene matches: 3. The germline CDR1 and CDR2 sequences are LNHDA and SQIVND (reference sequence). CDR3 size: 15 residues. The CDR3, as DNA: TGTGCCAGTAGTATTGACAGGGGGAACTACAATGAGCAGTTCTTC. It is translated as CASSIDRGNYNEQFF.